These 4 T cell receptor beta chains were sequenced from one sample in a study of identical twins. In TCRdb, the 5' RACE reads were re-called with MiXCR into one record per CDR3 protein. The sample has approximately 600,000 distinct CDR3 sequences, approximately 9.6% seen once. The sample was also linked to a second study, of yellow fever vaccine responses in identical twins.

The sample was PBMCs. The receptors shown here come from a woman aged 18-29 years in good health.

This clonotype was observed at least ten times. This rearrangement joins TRBV7-9 to TRBJ2-1; tentatively, D is TRBD1 (7 bases). This CDR3 region has 15 residues. The V gene's germline CDR1 is SEHNR and CDR2 FQNEAQ (reference sequence). V was pared by 6 bases and J by 7 bases, with 19 bases between. The DNA of the CDR3 is TGTGCCAGCAGGGAGGGACAGAACTTGGGGAATGAGCAGTTCTTC. As protein: CASREGQNLGNEQFF.

This clonotype was recorded a few times. The J gene is TRBJ2-7, the V gene TRBV5-1; a weak D match, TRBD1 (6 bases). The CDR3 runs 16 residues. The ends were cut back, 4 bases at V and 1 base at J, with 18 bases in the middle. The germline V gene has CDR1 SGHRS and CDR2 YFSETQ. CDR3 region: CASSADQPRGSYEQYF. Here the CDR3 DNA reads TGCGCCAGCAGCGCAGACCAACCCAGGGGATCCTACGAGCAGTACTTC. The full variable domain, in which reference TRBV5-1 and TRBJ2-7 provide the parts outside the CDR3, is KAGVTQTPRYLIKTRGQQVTLSCSPISGHRSVSWYQQTPGQGLQFLFEYFSETQRNKGNFPGRFSGRQFSNSRSEMNVSTLELGDSALYLCASSADQPRGSYEQYFGPGTRLTVT.

This clonotype was seen a few times. The chain links TRBV19 to TRBJ2-1; 10 bases fit TRBD2. J lost 7 bases, V lost 5 bases, and 5 bases had no gene match. The CDR3 is 14 amino acids. Germline loops: CDR1 LNHDA, CDR2 SQIVND (reference sequence). This CDR3 reads CASSSSGSLNEQFF. For the CDR3, the DNA is TGTGCCAGTAGTTCTAGCGGGAGTTTGAATGAGCAGTTCTTC.

This clonotype came up a few times. The genes are TRBV7-9 and TRBJ1-2; D perhaps matches TRBD1 (5 bases). V was cut by 3 bases and J by 8 bases, with 13 bases left in between. The V gene's germline CDR1 is SEHNR and CDR2 FQNEAQ (reference sequence). The CDR3 extends over 13 amino acids. The CDR3, as DNA: TGTGCCAGCAGCTTCCTGACAGAAGCAGGCTACACCTTC. Encoded protein: CASSFLTEAGYTF. Based on the CDR3 plus reference TRBV7-9 and TRBJ1-2, the full variable domain is DTGVSQNPRHKITKRGQNVTFRCDPISEHNRLYWYRQTLGQGPEFLTYFQNEAQLEKSRLLSDRFSAERPKGSFSTLEIQRTEQGDSAMYLCASSFLTEAGYTFGSGTRLTVV.